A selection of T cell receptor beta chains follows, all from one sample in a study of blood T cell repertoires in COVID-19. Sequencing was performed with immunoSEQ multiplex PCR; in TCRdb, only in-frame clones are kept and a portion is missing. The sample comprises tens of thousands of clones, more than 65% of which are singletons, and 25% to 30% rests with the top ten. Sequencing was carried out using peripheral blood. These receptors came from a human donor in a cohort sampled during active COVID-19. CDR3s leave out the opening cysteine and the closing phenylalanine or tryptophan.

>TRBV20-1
SASDGEPYNEQF
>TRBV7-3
ASSRWGVDGNEQF
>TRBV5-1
ASSQSGGFTEAF
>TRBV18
ASSPFRTGMNTEAF
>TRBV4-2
ASSQTGWLTDTEAF
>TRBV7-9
ASSLDLAGGETQY
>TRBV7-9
ASSSPEQGRGGELF
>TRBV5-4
ASSLARGNTDTQY
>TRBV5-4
ASSPRQGMGTGELF
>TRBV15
ATSREKVALNIQY
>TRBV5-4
ASSSPGRGQETQY
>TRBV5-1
ASSYTGGTTADTQY
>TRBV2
ASSVPSYNEQF
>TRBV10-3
AISEGTGGSGNTIY
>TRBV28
ASSSWGATGFYEQY
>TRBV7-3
ASSPAGNTGELF
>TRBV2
ASSVRNNYGYT
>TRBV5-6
ASSLGQGRIEQY
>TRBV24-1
ATSDLRAGADTQY
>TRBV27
ASSLREDRS
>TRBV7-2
ASSLGGGARELF
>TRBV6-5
ASTQGAYGELF
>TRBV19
ASSIVGESSYEQY
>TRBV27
ASSSPHRTAGELF
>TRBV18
ASSPRGQGHEQY
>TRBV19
ASSSDGNYEQY
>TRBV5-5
ASSSGTGGRETQY
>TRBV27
ASSFGTSGHEQY
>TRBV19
ASSMTGWTNTEAF
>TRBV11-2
ASSPYGQGLFYSNQPQH
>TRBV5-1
ASSPLLNSGNTIY
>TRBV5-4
ASSLQGTGLLEQY
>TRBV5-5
ASSLAGYRGVGEQF
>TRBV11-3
ASSLGRGPYEQY
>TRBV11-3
ASSFNRAYEQY
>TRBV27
ASSLSGPYGYT
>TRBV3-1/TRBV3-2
ASSQGTGVGFEQF
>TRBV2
ASGSGQANNEQF
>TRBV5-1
ASSPAAHSYNEQF
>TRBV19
ASSMWTTEQF
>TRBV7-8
ASSLGDRVVPIGEKLF
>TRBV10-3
AISGGQVYGYT
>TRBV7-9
ASSLLAGPQH
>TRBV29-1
SVSGTSKETQY
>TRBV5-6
ASSRAGAGGYT
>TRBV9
ASSSPRTGVSSGANVLT
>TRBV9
ASSAHPGLEIDDEQF
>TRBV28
ASHGHSSGNTIY
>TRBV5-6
ASSYRGFRAGEQF
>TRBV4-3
ASSRGSGGSTDTQY
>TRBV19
ASSIPGQAFYGYT
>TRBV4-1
ASSQERGNTIY
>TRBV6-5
ASSQTGDFYNEQF
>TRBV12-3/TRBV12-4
ASSTSTNIQY
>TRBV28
ASTPRGGGAVYEQY
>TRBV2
ASSESQGVDGYT
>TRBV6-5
ASSYSTGLANEQF
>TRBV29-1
SVDRPQGTDTQY
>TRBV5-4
ASSFTSGGAGTGELF
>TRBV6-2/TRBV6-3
ASSYRQGATNYGYT